This TCR beta chain stems from a study of radiotherapy plus CTLA-4 blockade in lung cancer. The CDR3 totals 15 residues. Germline CDR1 MNHEY, CDR2 SMNVEV (reference sequence). V gave up 6 bases and J gave up 5 bases, with 14 bases separating them. With ipilimumab providing CTLA-4 blockade, focal radiation was administered to patients who had chemo-refractory metastatic non-small-cell lung cancer. Sequencing used immunoSEQ multiplex PCR; TCRdb keeps in-frame clones, though not all of them. Among 70,000 to 95,000 clones listed, approximately 80% were seen once. The chain combines TRBV27 with TRBJ1-6; D perhaps matches TRBD1 (5 bases). This clonotype was obtained from a human donor with non-small cell lung cancer that progressed on radiotherapy plus ipilimumab. This material consisted of peripheral blood, taken from a patient treated with radiotherapy plus ipilimumab. The chain's CDR3 is CASRTRQGDNSPLHF. CDR3 nucleotides: TGTGCCAGCAGGACTAGGCAGGGCGATAATTCACCCCTCCACTTT.